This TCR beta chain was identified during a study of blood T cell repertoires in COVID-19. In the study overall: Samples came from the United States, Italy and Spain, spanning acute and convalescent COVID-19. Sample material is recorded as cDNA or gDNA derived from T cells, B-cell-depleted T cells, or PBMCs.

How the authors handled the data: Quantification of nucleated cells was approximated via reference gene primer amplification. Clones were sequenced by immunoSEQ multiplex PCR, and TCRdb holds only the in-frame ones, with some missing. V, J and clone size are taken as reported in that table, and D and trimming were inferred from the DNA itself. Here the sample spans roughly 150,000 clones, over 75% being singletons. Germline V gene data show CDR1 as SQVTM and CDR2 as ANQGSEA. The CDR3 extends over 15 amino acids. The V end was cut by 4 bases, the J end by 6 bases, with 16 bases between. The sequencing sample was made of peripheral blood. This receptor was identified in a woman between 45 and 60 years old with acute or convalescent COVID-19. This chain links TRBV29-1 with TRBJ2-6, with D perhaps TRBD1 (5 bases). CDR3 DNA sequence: TGCAGCGTTGGGACATCTTCTAACGAGGCCAACGTCCTGACTTTC. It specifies CSVGTSSNEANVLTF.